Following are 29 T cell receptor beta chains from one sample sequenced in a study of cytomegalovirus exposure and HLA in healthy donors (dated by TCRdb to between 2016 and 2019). The library was made by the immunoSEQ multiplex PCR assay. TCRdb carries this immuneACCESS record with in-frame sequences only. Its versions omit some clonotypes, under half of them owing to an unresolved V gene in the studies checked, with the rest unexplained. The sample records about 330,000 clones, 86% of which are singletons. The top ten constitute about 0.8% of the sample. Sequencing input: PBMCs. The receptors here all came from a woman between 18 and 30 years old in good health and CMV-seronegative.

The rearrangement uses TRBV7-9 and TRBJ2-1; TRBD2 agrees at 10 bases. The trim removed 5 bases at V and 0 bases at J, leaving 4 bases unmatched. The CDR3 extends over 16 amino acids. Germline-derived CDR1 and CDR2 are SEHNR and FQNEAQ (reference sequence). The DNA for the CDR3 is TGTGCCAGCAGCCTGTCTAGCGGGGGCTCCTACAATGAGCAGTTCTTC. Its protein product is CASSLSSGGSYNEQFF. Full variable domain (missing parts from reference TRBV7-9 and TRBJ2-1): DTGVSQNPRHKITKRGQNVTFRCDPISEHNRLYWYRQTLGQGPEFLTYFQNEAQLEKSRLLSDRFSAERPKGSFSTLEIQRTEQGDSAMYLCASSLSSGGSYNEQFFGPGTRLTVL.

This chain connects TRBV5-6 to TRBJ2-2; 8 bases align to TRBD2. The CDR3 sequence is 14 residues long. Trimming took 1 base from V and 6 from J; bases not matched to a gene: 2. Per the germline V gene, CDR1 is SGHDT and CDR2 is YYEEEE. CDR3 sequence (DNA): TGTGCCAGCAGCTTGCCGGGAGGGCCCGGGGAGCTGTTTTTT. Translation gives CASSLPGGPGELFF.

V is TRBV28 and J is TRBJ2-1; 8 bases are shared with TRBD2. Germline-derived CDR1 and CDR2 are MDHEN and SYDVKM. This CDR3 region has 15 residues. The J segment lost 7 bases and the V segment lost 7 bases, leaving 12 bases of the junction unmatched. DNA for the CDR3: TGTGCCAGCACACCTCCCCCCAGCGGGGGTAATGAGCAGTTCTTC. Protein: CASTPPPSGGNEQFF.

This chain uses TRBV19 with TRBJ2-7; 11 bases line up with TRBD2. The length of the CDR3 is 15 residues. V shed 7 bases, J shed 5 bases, and the junction held 10 bases outside the gene matches. The germline CDR1 and CDR2 sequences are LNHDA and SQIVND (reference sequence). For the CDR3, the DNA is TGTGCCAGTAAAACTAGCGGGAGCGGGACCCACGAGCAGTACTTC. Translated: CASKTSGSGTHEQYF.

The chain is built from TRBV5-6 and TRBJ2-5; the match to TRBD2 covers 8 bases. Germline loops: CDR1 SGHDT, CDR2 YYEEEE. The CDR3 has 14 amino acids. V trimming: 2 bases; J trimming: 7 bases; junction bases outside the gene matches: 7. The CDR3 region is CASSFSGAGGTQYF. The DNA for the CDR3 is TGTGCCAGCAGCTTTAGCGGGGCGGGGGGGACCCAGTACTTC.

The V gene is TRBV4-3, the J gene TRBJ2-7, with TRBD1 matching 7 bases. The germline V gene has CDR1 LGHNA and CDR2 YSLEER. V dropped 1 base and J dropped 6; count of bases not matched to a gene: 3. The CDR3 length is 13 residues. As DNA, the CDR3 is TGCGCCAGCAGCCAAGCGGCAGGGGGCGAGCAGTACTTC. Its translation is CASSQAAGGEQYF.

The J gene is TRBJ2-7, the V gene TRBV28; TRBD1 might be the D (6 bases). The CDR3 length is 13 residues. Per the germline V gene, CDR1 is MDHEN and CDR2 is SYDVKM. V gave up 6 bases and J gave up 0 bases, with 9 bases separating them. CDR3 sequence reads: CASREGGSYEQYF. CDR3 coding DNA: TGTGCCAGCAGGGAAGGGGGCTCCTACGAGCAGTACTTC.

The genes are TRBV11-1 and TRBJ2-1, with 11 bases aligning to TRBD2. The CDR3 covers 16 residues. CDR1 and CDR2 from the germline V gene are SGHAT and FQDESV (reference sequence). V lost 3 bases and J lost 7; bases outside the gene matches: 8. CDR3 sequence (DNA): TGTGCCAGCAGCTTCGGGCTAGCGGGAGGAGAGAATGAGCAGTTCTTC. This translates into CASSFGLAGGENEQFF.

The chain is built from TRBV6-5 and TRBJ2-7; 9 bases fit TRBD1. J lost 4 bases, V lost 0 bases, and 7 bases had no gene match. The CDR3 is 16 residues long. CDR1 and CDR2 (germline): MNHEY, SVGAGI. CDR3 DNA sequence: TGTGCCAGCAGTTACTCGTCCGGACAGGGGCATTACGAGCAGTACTTC. Translated, it gives CASSYSSGQGHYEQYF.

The CDR3 reads CASSPFRAGGTGELFF. The CDR3 DNA reads as TGTGCCAGCAGCCCCTTTCGAGCGGGAGGGACCGGGGAGCTGTTTTTT. The V and J genes are TRBV7-6 and TRBJ2-2; 10 nucleotides line up with TRBD2. The V and J ends lost 5 bases and 5 bases, in that order; junction bases with no gene match: 8. The V gene's germline CDR1 is SGHVS and CDR2 FNYEAQ. The CDR3 extends over 16 amino acids.

This clone has a handful of counts. This chain uses TRBV25-1 with TRBJ2-3; D remains unclear. The CDR3 totals 15 residues. Per the germline V gene, CDR1 is MGHDK and CDR2 is SYGVNS. Between the trimmed V and J ends, which lost 1 base and 2 bases, there was a span of 10 bases. CDR3 residues: CASSESLGHTDTQYF. CDR3 coding DNA: TGTGCCAGCAGTGAATCTCTAGGCCACACAGATACGCAGTATTTT.

The chain has TRBV27 and TRBJ2-7, with a possible D match to TRBD1 (5 bases). Germline-derived CDR1 and CDR2 are MNHEY and SMNVEV (reference sequence). V lost 5 bases, J lost 0 bases, and 11 bases lay in between. The CDR3 loop spans 14 amino acids. Here the CDR3 reads CASSLQASSYEQYF. The DNA for the CDR3 is TGTGCCAGCAGTCTACAGGCCAGCTCCTACGAGCAGTACTTC.

The rearrangement links TRBV6-1 to TRBJ1-5; 8 positions match TRBD1. The germline gives CDR1 MNHNS, CDR2 SASEGT. This CDR3 has 20 residues. With 1 base clipped from V and 0 bases from J, the junction kept 14 bases outside the gene matches. CDR3 bases: TGTGCCAGCAGTGAAGTGATGGGGCAGGGGGCCCCCTATAGCAATCAGCCCCAGCATTTT. This translates into CASSEVMGQGAPYSNQPQHF.

The V call is TRBV6-1, the J call TRBJ2-5; 7 nucleotides line up with TRBD2. CDR1 is MNHNS, CDR2 SASEGT, per germline. Germline trimming cut 2 bases from V and 2 bases from J; bases unmatched to any gene: 8. CDR3 size: 16 residues. The CDR3, as DNA: TGTGCCAGCAGTGAATTCGGTGGGAGGGGACAAGAGACCCAGTACTTC. This translates into CASSEFGGRGQETQYF.

The gene calls are TRBV7-2 and TRBJ1-2; D uncertain. Trimming removed 5 bases from V and 3 bases from J, with 16 bases in between. CDR1 and CDR2 (germline): SGHTA, FQGNSA. The CDR3 extends over 15 amino acids. CDR3 coding DNA: TGTGCCAGCAGCCAAAGGCTCGGGGAACACTATGGCTACACCTTC. Its protein product is CASSQRLGEHYGYTF.

This chain links TRBV5-1 with TRBJ1-1; 9 nucleotides agree with TRBD1. The V gene's germline CDR1 is SGHRS and CDR2 YFSETQ. This CDR3 is built from 14 residues. V lost 0 bases and J lost 7; bases outside the gene matches: 4. The CDR3 coding sequence is TGCGCCAGCAGCTTGGGACAGGGGGAGAGTGAAGCTTTCTTT. This translates into CASSLGQGESEAFF.

The chain combines TRBV9 with TRBJ1-2; 11 bases map to TRBD1. CDR1 SGDLS and CDR2 YYNGEE come from the germline V gene. Trimming removed 4 bases from V and 5 bases from J; junction bases left unmatched: 7. This CDR3 has 15 residues. In nucleotides, the CDR3 is TGTGCCAGCAGCCAGGGAGGGACAGGGGGATATGGCTACACCTTC. It specifies CASSQGGTGGYGYTF.

The table lists this clone with a count of one. This chain joins TRBV6-5 and TRBJ1-1; D unclear. The CDR3 runs 16 residues. The ends were cut back, 0 bases at V and 0 bases at J, with 11 bases in the middle. Germline lookup yields CDR1 MNHEY and CDR2 SVGAGI. The CDR3 coding sequence is TGTGCCAGCAGTTACTCGGTGGGCAGGATGAACACTGAAGCTTTCTTT. Its protein is CASSYSVGRMNTEAFF.

The chain links TRBV28 to TRBJ2-7; a weak D match, TRBD2 (6 bases). Trimming pared 6 bases from V and 4 bases from J, leaving 10 bases between. CDR1 is MDHEN, CDR2 SYDVKM, per germline. CDR3 size: 12 residues. CDR3 nucleotide sequence: TGTGCCAGCAGCCCGGGAGAGTACGAGCAGTACTTC. This translates into CASSPGEYEQYF.

The V and J genes are TRBV7-3 and TRBJ2-1; 11 bases match TRBD2. Per germline, CDR1 SGHTA and CDR2 FQGTGA. V lost 5 bases and J lost 6; bases outside the gene matches: 9. This CDR3 spans 16 amino acids. CDR3 region: CASSPRGTSGTNEQFF. CDR3 nucleotide sequence: TGTGCCAGCAGCCCCCGGGGGACTAGCGGTACCAATGAGCAGTTCTTC. The variable domain in full, with the rest retrieved from reference TRBV7-3 and TRBJ2-1, is GAGVSQTPSNKVTEKGKYVELRCDPISGHTALYWYRQSLGQGPEFLIYFQGTGAADDSGLPNDRFFAVRPEGSVSTLKIQRTERGDSAVYLCASSPRGTSGTNEQFFGPGTRLTVL.

The rearrangement joins TRBV5-1 to TRBJ2-7; no reliable D call. There are 13 residues in the CDR3. Per germline, CDR1 SGHRS and CDR2 YFSETQ. Trimming shortened V by 4 bases and J by 4 bases, and 12 bases separated the two germline ends. The DNA of the CDR3 is TGCGCCAGCAGCATGAGTCAAATTTACGAGCAGTACTTC. It codes for CASSMSQIYEQYF.

This clone was detected a few times. The J gene is TRBJ1-5, the V gene TRBV19; 7 nucleotides align to TRBD1. From germline, CDR1 is LNHDA and CDR2 SQIVND (reference sequence). With V trimmed by 8 bases and J by 6 bases, 13 bases remained unmatched. There are 15 residues in the CDR3. This CDR3 is CASGLRDSSFQPQHF. Written as DNA, the CDR3 is TGTGCCAGTGGCCTTCGGGACAGTAGCTTTCAGCCCCAGCATTTT.

The rearrangement links TRBV28 to TRBJ1-5, with a possible D match to TRBD1 (6 bases). Trimming took 4 bases from V and 4 from J, leaving 14 bases between them. This CDR3 spans 15 amino acids. Germline values: CDR1 MDHEN, CDR2 SYDVKM. The CDR3 sequence is CASSYRSGVNQPQHF. The DNA for the CDR3 is TGTGCCAGCAGTTATAGATCAGGGGTTAATCAGCCCCAGCATTTT.

In this sample, this clone turned up once. The chain recombines TRBV6-1 with TRBJ1-1, with 7 bases matching TRBD1. Germline V CDR1 and CDR2: MNHNS, SASEGT. The CDR3 spans 17 residues. The junction had 13 bases not matched to a gene; V was cut back by 3 bases and J by 3 bases. The CDR3 DNA sequence: TGTGCCAGCAGTGACCGCTATTGGACAGGACGGGACACTGAAGCTTTCTTT. This codes for CASSDRYWTGRDTEAFF.

This rearrangement joins TRBV4-1 to TRBJ1-1; a possible D gene is TRBD1 (6 bases). In germline, CDR1 is MGHRA, CDR2 YSYEKL. V dropped 0 bases and J dropped 6 bases, with 11 bases sitting between them. The CDR3 consists of 14 residues. The CDR3 protein is CASSQDLRGSEAFF. The CDR3 DNA reads TGCGCCAGCAGCCAAGATCTCAGGGGATCTGAAGCTTTCTTT.

The chain carries TRBV6-5 and TRBJ2-1, with 8 bases identical to TRBD2. Germline CDR1 and CDR2: MNHEY and SVGAGI. The CDR3 loop spans 15 amino acids. With 7 bases clipped from V and 8 bases from J, the junction kept 13 bases outside the gene matches. The CDR3 region is CASMAVAGGEYEQFF. The CDR3, as DNA: TGTGCCAGCATGGCAGTCGCGGGAGGTGAGTATGAGCAGTTCTTC.

V usage is TRBV4-2 and J usage is TRBJ1-1; 8 nucleotides agree with TRBD1. Germline CDR1 and CDR2: LGHNA and YNFKEQ. Losses at the gene ends were 3 bases for V and 4 bases for J; bases not matched to a gene: 7. The CDR3 spans 15 residues. CDR3 in amino acids: CASSQSVQGVTEAFF. The CDR3 DNA reads TGTGCCAGCAGCCAGAGCGTACAGGGGGTCACTGAAGCTTTCTTT.

V is TRBV6-6 and J is TRBJ2-7, with 10 nucleotides matching TRBD2. Per the germline V gene, CDR1 is MNHNY and CDR2 is SVGAGI (reference sequence). CDR3 length: 15 amino acids. V shed 6 bases and J 4 bases; nucleotides not matched to a gene: 9. The CDR3 protein is CASSLPLAGEYEQYF. The CDR3 DNA is TGTGCCAGCAGCCTTCCCCTAGCGGGAGAATACGAGCAGTACTTC.

This chain uses TRBV5-1 with TRBJ2-1, with 7 nucleotides matching TRBD1. The V and J ends lost 0 bases and 8 bases, in that order; junction bases with no gene match: 8. The CDR3 length is 15 residues. Germline V CDR1 and CDR2: SGHRS, YFSETQ. The CDR3 loop is CASSLGWDSEHEQFF. CDR3 sequence (DNA): TGCGCCAGCAGCTTGGGTTGGGACAGCGAACATGAGCAGTTCTTC.